The sequence of this T cell receptor (beta chain) was determined in a study of T cell changes during pregnancy in multiple sclerosis. Data came from immunoSEQ multiplex PCR; TCRdb stores just in-frame clones and leaves some out. The table includes roughly 100,000 clones, around 92% detected once. This CDR3 has 17 residues. Germline loops: CDR1 SGHVS, CDR2 FQNEAQ. To note about this clone: One end of the junction is discordant with germline, which a read error may explain.

J is TRBJ2-2 and V is TRBV7-8; 9 nucleotides align to TRBD2. The sequenced sample was peripheral blood, obtained in the second trimester of pregnancy. This TCR derives from a female donor with multiple sclerosis, enrolled in a pregnancy study. In DNA, the CDR3 is TGTGCCAGCAGCCTAGCGGGAATCCCAAAAAGGGGCGGGGAGCTGTTTTTT. Translating gives CASSLAGIPKRGGELFF. Based on the CDR3 plus reference TRBV7-8 and TRBJ2-2, the full variable domain is GAGVSQSPRYKVAKRGQDVALRCDPISGHVSLFWYQQALGQGPEFLTYFQNEAQLDKSGLPSDRFFAERPEGSVSTLKIQRTQQEDSAVYLCASSLAGIPKRGGELFFGEGSRLTVL.